The following is a T cell receptor beta chain sequence with its context. Its antigen is unknown. The sample belongs to a study of T cell responses to AZD1222 COVID-19 vaccine. With 3 bases removed from V and 6 bases from J, the gap between germline ends came to 12 bases. Germline CDR1 SSHAT, CDR2 FNYEAQ (reference sequence). This CDR3 has 13 residues. Here immunoSEQ multiplex PCR was the method, and the copy in TCRdb shows in-frame clones only, minus some. The sample lists 200,000 to 250,000 clones; 90% to 95% were seen once. Study-wide points: Vaccination with two AZD1222 doses was followed by a rise in Spike-specific TCR breadth and depth.

The genes are TRBV7-7 and TRBJ2-7, with D perhaps matching TRBD1 (5 bases). The sequence derives from an adult in good health. Source: peripheral blood, taken on day 0 of MenACWY control vaccination. The CDR3 coding sequence is TGTGCCAGCAGCTTTTCCAGGGCTCGCGAGCAGTACTTC. Amino acids: CASSFSRAREQYF. The complete variable domain, with remaining parts taken from reference TRBV7-7 and TRBJ2-7, reads GAGVSQSPRYKVTKRGQDVTLRCDPISSHATLYWYQQALGQGPEFLTYFNYEAQPDKSGLPSDRFSAERPEGSISTLTIQRTEQRDSAMYRCASSFSRAREQYFGPGTRLTVT.